Listed here is a single T cell receptor (beta chain). Its antigen is unidentified. This record belongs to a study of T cells in pancreatic ductal adenocarcinoma. Study-level findings and limits: Tumor and blood clonality did not differ significantly, about 0.1 versus 0.07. Comparisons of tumor and blood clonality may show falsely lower tumor diversity. The resected pancreatic cancer cohort was biased toward the minority with early-stage disease. Blood had more productive templates and about 8-fold more unique clonotypes than tumor.

Trimming removed 0 bases at V and 13 bases at J, with 19 bases between. The CDR3 spans 14 residues. The germline CDR1 and CDR2 sequences are GTSNPN and SVGIG (reference sequence). Sequenced by immunoSEQ multiplex PCR; TCRdb stores in-frame clones only, minus some. This sample has about 16,000 clones, with around nine tenths found just once. The selected patients with pancreatic ductal adenocarcinoma had surgery but no neoadjuvant therapy. The sequenced sample consisted of PBMCs. The chain employs TRBV30 and TRBJ2-1; D is possibly TRBD2 (6 bases). This sequence originates from a human donor with pancreatic ductal adenocarcinoma. The CDR3: CAWSVRRRDSEQFF. CDR3 nucleotide sequence: TGTGCCTGGAGTGTACGGCGGCGGGATAGTGAACAGTTCTTC.